This TCR beta chain was sequenced during a study of blood T cell repertoires in COVID-19. Overall study context: Material from acute and convalescent COVID-19 was sourced from the United States, Italy and Spain. Sample material is recorded as cDNA or gDNA derived from T cells, B-cell-depleted T cells, or PBMCs.

In the study's own analysis: The assay estimated nucleated cells by amplifying reference gene primers. Assay: immunoSEQ multiplex PCR; the TCRdb copy retains only in-frame clones and omits some. The V and J calls and the clone size are those of that table, but D and trimming were determined from the DNA. This repertoire shows about 130,000 clones, about 80% found once; its top ten account for about 9.6%. The CDR3 spans 13 residues. The V gene lost 0 bases and the J gene lost 9 bases, with 9 bases spanning the gap. Germline values: CDR1 WNHNN, CDR2 SYGVQD (reference sequence). The source is a man aged 35 to 55 with active or convalescent COVID-19. The chain couples TRBV10-1 to TRBJ2-1, with D possibly being TRBD1 (5 bases). The sequenced sample was peripheral blood. The CDR3 sequence is CASSESLRVEQFF. CDR3 coding DNA: TGCGCCAGCAGTGAGTCCCTCAGGGTTGAGCAGTTCTTC.